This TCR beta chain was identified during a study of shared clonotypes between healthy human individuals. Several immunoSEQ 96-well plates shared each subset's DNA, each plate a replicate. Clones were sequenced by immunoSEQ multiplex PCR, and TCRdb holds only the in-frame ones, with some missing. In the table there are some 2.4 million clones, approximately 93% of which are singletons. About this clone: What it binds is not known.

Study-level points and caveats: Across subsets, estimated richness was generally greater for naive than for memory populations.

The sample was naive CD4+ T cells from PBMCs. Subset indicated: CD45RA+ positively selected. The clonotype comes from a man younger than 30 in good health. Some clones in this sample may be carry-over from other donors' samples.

In DNA, the CDR3 is TGTGCCAGCAGTTATTACAGGGATGAAAAACTGTTTTTT. This codes for CASSYYRDEKLFF. The V and J genes are TRBV27 and TRBJ1-4; TRBD1 is a possible D gene (6 bases). This CDR3 is 13 amino acids long. V dropped 4 bases and J dropped 6 bases, with 9 bases sitting between them. Germline V gene data show CDR1 as MNHEY and CDR2 as SMNVEV (reference sequence).